This TCR beta chain was sequenced in a study of blood T cell repertoires in COVID-19. Study in general: Spain, Italy and the United States supplied samples that represented acute and convalescent COVID-19.

The table lists this clone with a count of one. The V gene's germline CDR1 is LGHNA and CDR2 YSLEER. The CDR3 spans 15 residues. The V end lost 0 bases, the J end lost 3 bases, and 8 bases lay between the germline ends. Authors' processing steps: Estimation of nucleated cell counts was performed using reference gene primer amplification. TCRdb's table, derived via immunoSEQ multiplex PCR, lists solely in-frame clones and lacks some. V and J calls and clone size are copied from that table; D and trimming were computed from the DNA. The sample lists over 200,000 clones, around 87% occurring once. The sample consisted of peripheral blood. This rearrangement joins TRBV4-3 to TRBJ2-2; D is ambiguous. This clonotype was obtained from a woman aged 50 to 60 with acute or convalescent COVID-19. The CDR3 DNA follows: TGCGCCAGCAGCCAAGAGTTACGGGACACCGGGGAGCTGTTTTTT. It encodes CASSQELRDTGELFF.